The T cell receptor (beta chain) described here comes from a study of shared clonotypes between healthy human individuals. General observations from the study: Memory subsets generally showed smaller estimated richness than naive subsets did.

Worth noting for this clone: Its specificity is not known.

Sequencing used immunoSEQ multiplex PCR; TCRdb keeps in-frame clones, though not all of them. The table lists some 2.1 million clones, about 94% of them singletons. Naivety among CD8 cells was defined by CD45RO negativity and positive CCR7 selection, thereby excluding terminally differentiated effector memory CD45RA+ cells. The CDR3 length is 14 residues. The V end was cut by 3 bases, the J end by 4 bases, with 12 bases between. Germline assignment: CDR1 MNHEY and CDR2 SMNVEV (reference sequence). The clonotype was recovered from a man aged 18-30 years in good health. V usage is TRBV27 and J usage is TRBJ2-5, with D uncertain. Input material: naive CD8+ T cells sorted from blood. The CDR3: CASSLASFSETQYF. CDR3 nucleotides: TGTGCCAGCAGTTTGGCAAGCTTCTCAGAGACCCAGTACTTC.